This T cell receptor (beta chain) stems from a study of response to subunit inactivated influenza vaccine. CDR3 length equals 15 residues. V was clipped by 5 bases and J by 5 bases, with 20 bases between them. The germline V gene has CDR1 SQVTM and CDR2 ANQGSEA. One entry per CDR3 protein, called by TCRdb with MiXCR from the RT-PCR reads. The sample contains hundreds of thousands of distinct CDR3 sequences, approximately 15% of which appear only once. The sequence derives from a man aged 45-60 years who received an inactivated influenza vaccine. The J gene is TRBJ2-3, the V gene TRBV29-1; perhaps D is TRBD1 or TRBD2 (6 bases each). The sample consisted of PBMCs from blood, taken less than 15 days before vaccination. CDR3 DNA sequence: TGCAGCGTTCGCCCTCGGGGGCTAGCGAAAGATACGCAGTATTTT. Its translation is CSVRPRGLAKDTQYF.